A few counts support the clone carrying this T cell receptor (beta chain). What it recognizes is unknown. This entry is derived from a study of identical twins' blood T cells. Study findings and constraints: Abundant TCRbeta CDR3s overlapped more between twins than with unrelated donors. Shared CDR3 clonotype counts between two donors mainly tracked the product of their cloneset sizes, twins included.

The length of the CDR3 is 15 residues. Trimming took off 3 bases at V and 6 bases at J, with 14 bases between the two ends. CDR1 is MGHDK and CDR2 is SYGVNS in the germline V gene. Original data processing: Each donor had about 100,000 to nearly 550,000 clonotypes. TCRdb re-called the 5' RACE reads with MiXCR, one entry per CDR3 protein. The V and J calls were determined by TCRdb, not by the authors. The data show 400,000 or so distinct CDR3 sequences, with roughly 31% seen just once and roughly 5.5% held by the top ten. This receptor was taken from a woman aged 18 to 55 in good health. The genes are TRBV25-1 and TRBJ2-2; no definite D call. The sequenced sample consisted of PBMCs. The CDR3 protein is CASSERLPSAGELFF. The CDR3 nucleotides read TGTGCCAGCAGTGAGCGCCTCCCCTCGGCCGGGGAGCTGTTTTTT.